These 22 T cell receptor beta chains originate from one sample sequenced in a study of shared clonotypes between healthy human individuals. The assay was immunoSEQ multiplex PCR, and TCRdb's table has in-frame clones only and misses some. The sample consists of 550,000 to 700,000 clones, around four fifths of them appearing once. Input material: memory CD4+ T cells sorted from blood. The subset was: CD45RA-negative fraction. These receptors originate from a woman between 25 and 40 years old in good health.

About this clone: A single base separates this from a much larger clone, so it may be a read error. In DNA form, the CDR3 reads TGTGCCAGCAGTTACGGACAGCGCTCCTACGAGCAGTACTTC. Protein product: CASSYGQRSYEQYF. The rearrangement joins TRBV28 to TRBJ2-7; a weak D match, TRBD1 (6 bases). From germline, CDR1 is MDHEN and CDR2 SYDVKM. The V end lost 4 bases, the J end lost 0 bases, and 10 bases lay between the germline ends. The length of the CDR3 is 14 residues.

The rearrangement joins TRBV2 to TRBJ1-5; a possible D gene is TRBD1 (6 bases). The germline V and J ends were trimmed by 7 bases and 0 bases, with 13 bases remaining between them. Germline-derived CDR1 and CDR2 are SNHLY and FYNNEI. The length of the CDR3 is 15 residues. The CDR3 region has the DNA TGTGCCAGCAACTACGGACAGTATAGCAATCAGCCCCAGCATTTT. Translating gives CASNYGQYSNQPQHF.

A note on this clone: The same CDR3 can be traced to other DNA sequences in this sample. V and J are TRBV5-1 and TRBJ2-5; unclear D gene. CDR3 length: 12 residues. Germline values: CDR1 SGHRS, CDR2 YFSETQ. V was trimmed by 2 bases and J by 1 base, leaving 3 bases between them. The CDR3 coding sequence is TGCGCCAGCAGCTTCCCCCAAGAGACCCAGTACTTC. Translation: CASSFPQETQYF.

The rearrangement links TRBV5-1 to TRBJ2-5, with 14 bases fitting TRBD2. The closer fit of TRBJ2-7 to the DNA end suggests the J call may be wrong. Germline CDR1 and CDR2: SGHRS and YFSETQ. The CDR3 totals 15 residues. The CDR3: CASSGGLAGGSEQYF. Here the CDR3 DNA reads TGCGCCAGCAGCGGCGGACTAGCGGGAGGTTCCGAGCAGTACTTC.

The table lists this clone with a count of one. The chain links TRBV28 to TRBJ2-3; D unresolved. The CDR3 has 13 amino acids. V was clipped by 3 bases and J by 7 bases, with 11 bases between them. Germline V CDR1 and CDR2: MDHEN, SYDVKM. The CDR3 nucleotides read TGTGCCAGCAGTTTGATGGGTACAAATACGCAGTATTTT. It is translated as CASSLMGTNTQYF. Looking up the rest from reference TRBV28 and TRBJ2-3 gives the full variable domain: DVKVTQSSRYLVKRTGEKVFLECVQDMDHENMFWYRQDPGLGLRLIYFSYDVKMKEKGDIPEGYSVSREKKERFSLILESASTNQTSMYLCASSLMGTNTQYFGPGTRLTVL.

This clone was counted only a few times. This chain connects TRBV28 to TRBJ2-7; 7 bases agree with TRBD2. The CDR3 covers 16 residues. The germline V gene encodes CDR1 MDHEN and CDR2 SYDVKM. The V segment lost 3 bases and the J segment 1 base; nucleotides outside the gene matches: 9. Here the CDR3 reads CASSFSLADLSYEQYF. The CDR3 DNA reads TGTGCCAGCAGTTTTTCTCTAGCGGATCTATCCTACGAGCAGTACTTC.

This clone occurred once. The chain joins TRBV19 to TRBJ2-3; 9 nucleotides match TRBD2. Unmatched junction bases numbered 10, after V lost 10 bases and J lost 2 bases. The CDR3 loop spans 15 amino acids. Germline loops: CDR1 LNHDA, CDR2 SQIVND (reference sequence). CDR3 nucleotide sequence: TGTGCCACTCAAAGAGCGGGAGGCCTCACAGATACGCAGTATTTT. This sequence encodes CATQRAGGLTDTQYF.

The chain carries TRBV6-1 and TRBJ1-2; 10 bases align to TRBD1. This CDR3 contains 14 residues. Germline V gives CDR1 MNHNS, CDR2 SASEGT. With V trimmed by 5 bases and J by 1 base, 1 base remained unmatched. In DNA, the CDR3 is TGTGCCAGCAGTCGGACAGGGGGTAACTATGGCTACACCTTC. This translates into CASSRTGGNYGYTF.

The rearrangement links TRBV7-2 to TRBJ2-2; 9 bases align to TRBD2. Germline CDR1 is SGHTA and CDR2 is FQGNSA. V lost 2 bases, J lost 5 bases, and 9 bases stayed unmatched. The CDR3 extends over 17 amino acids. The CDR3 loop reads CASSLHPAGGRTGELFF. CDR3 DNA: TGTGCCAGCAGCTTACACCCTGCGGGAGGGAGGACCGGGGAGCTGTTTTTT.

The chain joins TRBV19 to TRBJ1-3, with a possible D match to TRBD1 (5 bases). The germline V gene encodes CDR1 LNHDA and CDR2 SQIVND (reference sequence). CDR3 length equals 13 residues. Trimming shortened V by 7 bases and J by 0 bases, and 7 bases separated the two germline ends. The CDR3 DNA reads TGTGCCAGTACGGACAACTCTGGAAACACCATATATTTT. Its protein product is CASTDNSGNTIYF. Full variable domain (missing parts from reference TRBV19 and TRBJ1-3): DGGITQSPKYLFRKEGQNVTLSCEQNLNHDAMYWYRQDPGQGLRLIYYSQIVNDFQKGDIAEGYSVSREKKESFPLTVTSAQKNPTAFYLCASTDNSGNTIYFGEGSWLTVV.

The chain links TRBV5-1 to TRBJ2-5; D gene ambiguous. TRBJ2-7 explains the end of the DNA better; the J call may be wrong. Per germline, CDR1 SGHRS and CDR2 YFSETQ. The CDR3 length is 14 residues. CDR3: CASSLDRASHEQYF. The CDR3 DNA follows: TGCGCCAGCAGCTTGGACCGGGCATCCCACGAGCAGTACTTC.

In its sample, this clone was seen a few times. The J gene is TRBJ2-5, the V gene TRBV30; D not resolved. Judging by the DNA end, TRBJ2-7 fits better; the J call may be wrong. Germline V gives CDR1 GTSNPN, CDR2 SVGIG (reference sequence). The CDR3 covers 15 residues. DNA for the CDR3: TGTGCCTGGAGCTATCGGCAGACACTCTCCTACGAGCAGTACTTC. This sequence encodes CAWSYRQTLSYEQYF.

This clone was found a few times. This rearrangement joins TRBV4-2 to TRBJ1-2; 11 bases match TRBD1. The ends lost 4 bases at V and 2 bases at J; junction bases unmatched: 12. The CDR3 is 18 amino acids. Looked up from germline, CDR1 is LGHNA and CDR2 is YNFKEQ. The CDR3 loop reads CASSREQHWTGGNYGYTF. The DNA for the CDR3 is TGTGCCAGCAGCCGGGAACAGCATTGGACAGGGGGCAACTATGGCTACACCTTC.

This clone was seen a few times. In the same sample, other DNA sequences code for this CDR3. The chain couples TRBV5-1 to TRBJ2-3; maybe TRBD1 (5 bases). The germline V gene encodes CDR1 SGHRS and CDR2 YFSETQ. The CDR3 extends over 16 amino acids. Trimming removed 0 bases at V and 2 bases at J, with 13 bases between. The CDR3 is CASSLAQGPPTDTQYF. The CDR3 DNA reads TGCGCCAGCAGCTTGGCCCAGGGTCCCCCCACAGATACGCAGTATTTT. The whole variable domain, filled in from reference TRBV5-1 and TRBJ2-3, reads KAGVTQTPRYLIKTRGQQVTLSCSPISGHRSVSWYQQTPGQGLQFLFEYFSETQRNKGNFPGRFSGRQFSNSRSEMNVSTLELGDSALYLCASSLAQGPPTDTQYFGPGTRLTVL.

Here the CDR3 reads CASSLARGGGNNSPLHF. The CDR3 DNA reads as TGTGCCAGCAGCTTAGCGCGGGGAGGGGGCAATAATTCACCCCTCCACTTT. This sequence joins TRBV7-9 and TRBJ1-6, with TRBD1 matching 7 bases. V shed 0 bases and J 5 bases; nucleotides not matched to a gene: 7. The germline V gene encodes CDR1 SEHNR and CDR2 FQNEAQ (reference sequence). This CDR3 is 17 amino acids long.

This rearrangement joins TRBV7-7 to TRBJ2-1; D is uncertain. V was shortened by 3 bases and J by 4 bases, with 7 bases between the two germline ends. CDR1 and CDR2 from the germline V gene are SSHAT and FNYEAQ (reference sequence). The CDR3 totals 13 residues. The CDR3 reads CASSFSEYNEQFF. In nucleotides, the CDR3 is TGTGCCAGCAGCTTTTCAGAATACAATGAGCAGTTCTTC.

The rearrangement uses TRBV19 and TRBJ2-7; 12 bases align to TRBD2. The germline V gene has CDR1 LNHDA and CDR2 SQIVND (reference sequence). Losses at the gene ends were 5 bases for V and 4 bases for J; bases not matched to a gene: 18. The CDR3 contains 19 residues. CDR3 sequence reads: CASSRTPGLAGPRGYEQYF. The CDR3 DNA is TGTGCCAGTAGTCGAACCCCGGGACTAGCGGGCCCGAGGGGGTACGAGCAGTACTTC.

The rearrangement joins TRBV25-1 to TRBJ2-1; D may be TRBD2 (5 bases). With 6 bases removed from V and 4 bases from J, the gap between germline ends came to 13 bases. This CDR3 has 14 amino acids. Germline-derived CDR1 and CDR2 are MGHDK and SYGVNS. CDR3: CASSLERSYNEQFF. The DNA for the CDR3 is TGTGCCAGCAGCTTGGAGCGGAGTTACAATGAGCAGTTCTTC.

The rearrangement uses TRBV19 and TRBJ2-1; 7 nucleotides align to TRBD2. The germline CDR1 and CDR2 sequences are LNHDA and SQIVND (reference sequence). This CDR3 has 15 residues. Trimming removed 4 bases from V and 3 bases from J; junction bases left unmatched: 6. This chain's CDR3 is CASSTRSGVYNEQFF. The CDR3 DNA is TGTGCCAGTAGTACAAGGAGCGGGGTCTACAATGAGCAGTTCTTC.

This chain uses TRBV28 with TRBJ1-4; D remains ambiguous. Trimming cost V 5 bases and J 8 bases, with 15 bases left between them. Germline V gives CDR1 MDHEN, CDR2 SYDVKM. This CDR3 has 14 residues. This CDR3 is CASSPTLAVEKLFF. CDR3 nucleotide sequence: TGTGCCAGCAGTCCGACCCTGGCGGTAGAAAAACTGTTTTTT.

The gene calls are TRBV7-3 and TRBJ2-1; TRBD2 matches at 7 bases. Losses at the gene ends were 6 bases for V and 6 bases for J; bases not matched to a gene: 5. CDR3 length equals 13 residues. The germline CDR1 and CDR2 sequences are SGHTA and FQGTGA. The CDR3 nucleotides read TGTGCCAGCAGTCCGACTAGCTCCAATGAGCAGTTCTTC. It yields the protein CASSPTSSNEQFF.

This clone was recorded many times. The V and J genes are TRBV6-6 and TRBJ1-4; possibly TRBD1 for D (6 bases). This CDR3 spans 15 amino acids. V lost 6 bases, J lost 7 bases, and 18 bases lay in between. Looked up from germline, CDR1 is MNHNY and CDR2 is SVGAGI (reference sequence). In DNA, the CDR3 is TGTGCCAGCAGGATGAACAGGGTGGCTCCTGAAAAACTGTTTTTT. Encoded protein: CASRMNRVAPEKLFF.